Given below is one T cell receptor (beta chain) in context. The data originate from a study of blood T cell repertoires in COVID-19. For the study at large: Material from acute and convalescent COVID-19 was sourced from the United States, Italy and Spain. In each case, the material was cDNA or gDNA derived from T cells, B-cell-depleted T cells, or PBMCs.

This CDR3 comprises 15 residues. Trimming removed 8 bases from V and 5 bases from J; junction bases left unmatched: 5. The V gene's germline CDR1 is WSHSY and CDR2 SAAADI. Per the study methods: Nucleated cell number was recorded as an estimate derived from reference gene primer amplification. TCRdb's table, derived via immunoSEQ multiplex PCR, lists solely in-frame clones and lacks some. The V and J calls and clone size were taken over from that table, and D and trimming were inferred from the DNA. The table lists 60,000 to 95,000 clones, more than 75% of them singletons, with about 5% in the top ten.

Sequences were obtained from peripheral blood. The chain joins TRBV10-2 to TRBJ2-2, with 13 bases matching TRBD2. The source of this sequence is a human donor in a cohort sampled during active COVID-19. CDR3 amino acids: CASLLTSGGTGELFF. The CDR3 DNA follows: TGCGCCAGCTTGCTGACTAGCGGGGGGACCGGGGAGCTGTTTTTT.